This T cell receptor beta chain originates from a study of graft-versus-host responses after intestinal transplantation. Study-wide context: Recipients had transplants, and these were multivisceral, liver-intestinal, or isolated intestinal. The study, taken as a whole, reports: Early post-transplant HvG declines showed an association with peak circulating GvH clone levels. GvH clones appeared in recipient marrow, some first in ileum or blood.

The sample holds one count of this clone. Its antigen is currently unknown. Repertoires were generated with immunoSEQ multiplex PCR, while TCRdb's copy carries only in-frame clones and drops some. The profile covers about 64,000 clones, with 90% appearing a single time and about 1.7% taken by the ten largest. The receptor was derived from a human donor who was the organ donor for an intestinal transplant. Sequencing used unstimulated CD8+ T cells sorted from spleen or lymph node cells, obtained before transplant.

Here the CDR3 reads CASSQEGGLVFNEQFF. The CDR3 coding sequence is TGCGCCAGCAGCCAAGAAGGGGGACTAGTTTTCAATGAGCAGTTCTTC. This chain links TRBV4-1 with TRBJ2-1, with 8 bases lining up with TRBD2. Germline CDR1 reads MGHRA; CDR2 reads YSYEKL. With 0 bases clipped from V and 6 bases from J, the junction kept 7 bases outside the gene matches. CDR3 size: 16 residues.